One sample yielded the 25 T cell receptor beta chains listed below, sequenced in a study of OX40 agonist ivuxolimab in advanced cancers. The protocol was immunoSEQ multiplex PCR, while the TCRdb copy is restricted to in-frame clones and leaves out a portion. The sample includes fewer than 35,000 clones, more than 70% of them seen just once. Source: CD4+ or CD8+ T cells sorted from blood, taken in a trial of the OX40 agonist ivuxolimab. These receptor sequences come from an adult with an advanced solid tumor such as melanoma, head and neck, liver or kidney cancer.

The chain employs TRBV7-9 and TRBJ2-5; 9 nucleotides match TRBD2. CDR1 and CDR2 (germline): SEHNR, FQNEAQ (reference sequence). The CDR3 is 16 amino acids. V trimming: 4 bases; J trimming: 2 bases; junction bases outside the gene matches: 8. CDR3 in DNA: TGTGCCAGCAGCTCGCGACTAGCGGCCCAACAAGAGACCCAGTACTTC. This gives the protein CASSSRLAAQQETQYF. Together with reference TRBV7-9 and TRBJ2-5, the CDR3 gives the full variable domain: DTGVSQNPRHKITKRGQNVTFRCDPISEHNRLYWYRQTLGQGPEFLTYFQNEAQLEKSRLLSDRFSAERPKGSFSTLEIQRTEQGDSAMYLCASSSRLAAQQETQYFGPGTRLLVL.

This clone was observed a single time. The chain links TRBV19 to TRBJ2-1, with 8 bases lining up with TRBD1. V dropped 2 bases and J dropped 10; count of bases not matched to a gene: 13. The CDR3 length is 16 residues. CDR1 and CDR2 (germline): LNHDA, SQIVND (reference sequence). The CDR3 bases are TGTGCCAGTAGTATAAGGCAGGGGGCACCCCCAATCGAGCAGTTCTTC. Protein: CASSIRQGAPPIEQFF.

The chain employs TRBV6-1 and TRBJ1-2; the D is unclear. The CDR3 is made up of 12 amino acids. The V and J ends lost 4 bases and 5 bases respectively, with 8 bases between them. CDR1 MNHNS and CDR2 SASEGT come from the germline V gene. The CDR3 DNA reads as TGTGCCAGCAGTGGTACGGGTTATGGCTACACCTTC. As protein: CASSGTGYGYTF.

The chain joins TRBV4-1 to TRBJ1-2; no reliable D call. The ends were cut back, 0 bases at V and 13 bases at J, with 12 bases in the middle. CDR1 and CDR2 (germline): MGHRA, YSYEKL. The CDR3 is made up of 12 amino acids. In DNA form, the CDR3 reads TGCGCCAGCAGCCAAGATGGGAGGTCGTCCACCTTC. This translates into CASSQDGRSSTF.

The chain is built from TRBV4-1 and TRBJ2-7, with 10 bases lining up with TRBD1. The length of the CDR3 is 14 residues. Trimming at V came to 5 bases and at J to 4 bases, leaving 5 bases not matched to a gene. Germline values: CDR1 MGHRA, CDR2 YSYEKL. CDR3 coding DNA: TGCGCCAGCAGCTTGACAGGGGGCGGATACGAGCAGTACTTC. Protein: CASSLTGGGYEQYF.

The chain is built from TRBV23-1 and TRBJ2-7; 13 bases match TRBD2. TRBV23-1 is flagged as an ORF with uncertain function. V lost 0 bases, J lost 0 bases, and 11 bases stayed unmatched. The CDR3 has 20 amino acids. The CDR3 protein is CASSQSRRTSGGLSSYEQYF. The CDR3 DNA reads as TGCGCCAGCAGTCAATCAAGAAGGACTAGCGGGGGCCTGAGCTCCTACGAGCAGTACTTC.

The rearrangement links TRBV4-1 to TRBJ1-1; D is uncertain. V was clipped by 2 bases and J by 1 base, with 5 bases between them. Germline V gene lookup returns CDR1 MGHRA and CDR2 YSYEKL. The CDR3 loop spans 13 amino acids. The CDR3 sequence is CASSQTRNTEAFF. CDR3 coding DNA: TGCGCCAGCAGCCAAACACGGAACACTGAAGCTTTCTTT.

The V and J genes are TRBV7-6 and TRBJ1-1; D might be TRBD1 (5 bases). Germline V gene data show CDR1 as SGHVS and CDR2 as FNYEAQ. The CDR3 contains 15 residues. Trimming removed 4 bases at V and 0 bases at J, with 12 bases between. The DNA of the CDR3 is TGTGCCAGCAGCTCAAGCCAGGGTGTGAACACTGAAGCTTTCTTT. This gives the protein CASSSSQGVNTEAFF.

This chain links TRBV28 with TRBJ2-7, with D unresolved. The CDR3 contains 14 residues. V was shortened by 3 bases and J by 2 bases, with 11 bases between the two germline ends. The germline V gene has CDR1 MDHEN and CDR2 SYDVKM. The CDR3 sequence is CASSFFQDPYEQYF. The CDR3 DNA follows: TGTGCCAGCAGTTTCTTTCAGGACCCCTACGAGCAGTACTTC.

In its sample, this clone was seen once. The V and J genes are TRBV15 and TRBJ2-3; the match to TRBD1 covers 7 bases. CDR3 length: 14 amino acids. Unmatched junction bases numbered 2, after V lost 0 bases and J lost 5 bases. Germline V gives CDR1 LNHNV, CDR2 YYDKDF (reference sequence). The CDR3 DNA follows: TGTGCCACCAGCAGAGAATCAGGGGGAGATACGCAGTATTTT. This sequence encodes CATSRESGGDTQYF.

The genes are TRBV9 and TRBJ2-2; perhaps TRBD1 as D (5 bases). CDR1 and CDR2 (germline): SGDLS, YYNGEE. Trimming removed 3 bases from V and 0 bases from J, with 6 bases in between. This CDR3 contains 14 residues. The DNA of the CDR3 is TGTGCCAGCAGCGGGACAACGAACACCGGGGAGCTGTTTTTT. Translating gives CASSGTTNTGELFF.

The chain has TRBV4-1 and TRBJ2-2; D call uncertain. The CDR3 is 12 residues long. In germline, CDR1 is MGHRA, CDR2 YSYEKL. V lost 4 bases and J 5 bases, leaving 5 bases between the germline ends. In nucleotides, the CDR3 is TGCGCCAGCAGCCCCGATACCGGGGAGCTGTTTTTT. It specifies CASSPDTGELFF.

This chain joins TRBV28 and TRBJ2-7; 10 bases align to TRBD1. The CDR3 totals 16 residues. CDR1 is MDHEN, CDR2 SYDVKM, per germline. With V trimmed by 6 bases and J by 2 bases, 10 bases remained unmatched. CDR3 in amino acids: CASRQKRTGGPYEQYF. CDR3 sequence (DNA): TGTGCCAGCAGACAAAAACGGACAGGGGGACCCTACGAGCAGTACTTC.

The chain couples TRBV5-1 to TRBJ2-7; 9 positions match TRBD1. Trimming took 3 bases from V and 3 from J; bases not matched to a gene: 1. CDR1 is SGHRS and CDR2 is YFSETQ in the germline V gene. There are 13 residues in the CDR3. CDR3 coding DNA: TGCGCCAGCAGCTCGACAGGGGGCTACGAGCAGTACTTC. It codes for CASSSTGGYEQYF.

The sample holds one count of this clone. This chain links TRBV7-9 with TRBJ1-4; no reliable D call. Deletions cut 5 bases from V and 8 bases from J, with 9 bases between. The germline V gene encodes CDR1 SEHNR and CDR2 FQNEAQ (reference sequence). The CDR3 has 12 amino acids. The CDR3 sequence is CASSPPWEKLFF. The CDR3, as DNA: TGTGCCAGCAGCCCCCCGTGGGAAAAACTGTTTTTT.

The V and J genes are TRBV7-9 and TRBJ2-7; perhaps TRBD2 as D (6 bases). V lost 5 bases, J lost 2 bases, and 19 bases lay in between. Germline assignment: CDR1 SEHNR and CDR2 FQNEAQ (reference sequence). This CDR3 contains 16 residues. The DNA of the CDR3 is TGTGCCAGCAGCCCCGGGACTGGACCTCTGGCCTACGAGCAGTACTTC. Translated, it gives CASSPGTGPLAYEQYF.

This clone occurred a few times. The chain has TRBV13 and TRBJ1-3; 7 bases match TRBD1. With 1 base clipped from V and 1 base from J, the junction kept 10 bases outside the gene matches. Per the germline V gene, CDR1 is PRHDT and CDR2 is FYEKMQ (reference sequence). This CDR3 region has 18 residues. The CDR3 reads CASSLEKGTVPSGNTIYF. The DNA of the CDR3 is TGTGCCAGCAGCTTAGAAAAAGGGACAGTACCGTCTGGAAACACCATATATTTT.

This chain joins TRBV5-4 and TRBJ1-2; the D gene is possibly TRBD1 (6 bases). Germline CDR1 is SGHNT and CDR2 is YYREEE (reference sequence). Between the trimmed V and J ends, which lost 0 bases and 4 bases, there was a span of 7 bases. There are 13 residues in the CDR3. The CDR3 region is CASSLGTAYGYTF. For the CDR3, the DNA is TGTGCCAGCAGCTTGGGGACAGCCTATGGCTACACCTTC.

The rearrangement links TRBV18 to TRBJ2-3; no clear D gene. Germline CDR1 is KGHSH and CDR2 is LQKENI. The CDR3 length is 15 residues. Trimming removed 0 bases at V and 1 base at J, with 8 bases between. The CDR3 loop is CASSPPTAGTDTQYF. The CDR3, as DNA: TGTGCCAGCTCACCACCGACGGCAGGCACAGATACGCAGTATTTT. The full variable domain, rest sourced from reference TRBV18 and TRBJ2-3, is NAGVMQNPRHLVRRRGQEARLRCSPMKGHSHVYWYRQLPEEGLKFMVYLQKENIIDESGMPKERFSAEFPKEGPSILRIQQVVRGDSAAYFCASSPPTAGTDTQYFGPGTRLTVL.

The chain links TRBV27 to TRBJ2-1, with TRBD2 matching over 11 bases. Germline CDR1 and CDR2: MNHEY and SMNVEV (reference sequence). V lost 5 bases to trimming and J lost 8 bases; unmatched junction nucleotides: 17. The CDR3 has 18 residues. CDR3 in DNA: TGTGCCAGCAGTAAACCGTCCGGGACTAGCGGTTCTTTGGATGAGCAGTTCTTC. Translated, it gives CASSKPSGTSGSLDEQFF.

V usage is TRBV19 and J usage is TRBJ2-1; TRBD2 aligns across 7 bases. V was clipped by 3 bases and J by 2 bases; unmatched bases: 4. CDR3 length: 15 residues. CDR1 and CDR2 (germline): LNHDA, SQIVND (reference sequence). The CDR3 sequence is CASSIFAGAYNEQFF. CDR3 bases: TGTGCCAGTAGTATTTTCGCGGGAGCCTACAATGAGCAGTTCTTC.

V is TRBV15 and J is TRBJ1-1; D call uncertain. The length of the CDR3 is 15 residues. Germline CDR1 and CDR2: LNHNV and YYDKDF (reference sequence). Trimming left V 1 base short and J 0 bases short, with 9 bases between. CDR3 sequence reads: CATSRVEHMNTEAFF. The CDR3 DNA is TGTGCCACCAGCAGAGTGGAACATATGAACACTGAAGCTTTCTTT.

This chain joins TRBV7-9 and TRBJ2-3; D ambiguous. The CDR3 has 10 amino acids. Trimming removed 5 bases from V and 9 bases from J, with 6 bases in between. CDR1 is SEHNR and CDR2 is FQNEAQ in the germline V gene (reference sequence). The CDR3 loop reads CASSVETQYF. CDR3 nucleotide sequence: TGTGCCAGCAGCGTGGAGACGCAGTATTTT.

The chain joins TRBV27 to TRBJ1-2, with 9 bases that match TRBD1. Germline V gives CDR1 MNHEY, CDR2 SMNVEV (reference sequence). After removal of 2 bases from V and 1 base from J, the junction contained 5 bases not matched to a gene. The CDR3 covers 16 residues. The CDR3 coding sequence is TGTGCCAGCAGTTTACAAGGGACAGGGAGTAACTATGGCTACACCTTC. As protein: CASSLQGTGSNYGYTF.

The CDR3 protein is CASSLVTYLWEKLFF. The CDR3 DNA sequence: TGTGCCAGCAGCTTAGTTACCTATCTTTGGGAAAAACTGTTTTTT. The chain uses TRBV7-4 and TRBJ1-4; D not resolved. This CDR3 has 15 residues. CDR1 is SGHVT, CDR2 SQSDAQ, per germline. The V end was cut by 1 base, the J end by 8 bases, with 14 bases between.